This TCR beta chain appears in the sequencing data of a study of shared clonotypes between healthy human individuals. The CDR3 contains 14 residues. The germline V gene has CDR1 MDHEN and CDR2 SYDVKM. V lost 8 bases to trimming and J lost 8 bases, with 21 bases between them. It was roughly 200 ng DNA, about 30,000 T cell genomes, that sorted-subset replicate PCRs used. Per the study methods: Filtering was not the same, since immunoSEQ gave junction-only sequences without quality scores. Repertoires were generated with immunoSEQ multiplex PCR, while TCRdb's copy carries only in-frame clones and drops some. V, J and clone size reflect that table, while D and trimming were determined from the DNA. The data contain roughly 890,000 clones, 90% to 95% of them singletons. Only CD45RO-negative cells positively selected for CCR7 counted as naive CD8 cells, so terminally differentiated effector memory CD45RA+ cells were excluded.

The chain carries TRBV28 and TRBJ1-2; tentative D call: TRBD1 (5 bases). Sequences were obtained from naive CD8+ T cells sorted from blood. The clonotype comes from a man aged 30 to 45 in good health. In DNA, the CDR3 is TGTGCCAGCGCGGGGCGGATCGGATTGTGGGGCTACACCTTC. It codes for CASAGRIGLWGYTF.